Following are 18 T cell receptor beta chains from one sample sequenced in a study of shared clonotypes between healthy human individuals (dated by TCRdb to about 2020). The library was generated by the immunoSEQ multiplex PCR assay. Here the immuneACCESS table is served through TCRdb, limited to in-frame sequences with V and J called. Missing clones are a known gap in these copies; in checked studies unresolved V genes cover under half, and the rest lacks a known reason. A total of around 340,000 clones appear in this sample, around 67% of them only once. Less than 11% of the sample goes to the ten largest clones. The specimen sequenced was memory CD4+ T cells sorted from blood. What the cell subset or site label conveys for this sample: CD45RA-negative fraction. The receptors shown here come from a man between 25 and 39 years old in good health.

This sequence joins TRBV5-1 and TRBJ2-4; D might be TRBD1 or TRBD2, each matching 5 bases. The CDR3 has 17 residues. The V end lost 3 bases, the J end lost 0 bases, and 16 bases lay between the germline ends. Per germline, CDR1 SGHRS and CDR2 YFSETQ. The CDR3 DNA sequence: TGCGCCAGCAGCTGGGGACCCCCCGGGTTAGCCAAAAACATTCAGTACTTC. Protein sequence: CASSWGPPGLAKNIQYF.

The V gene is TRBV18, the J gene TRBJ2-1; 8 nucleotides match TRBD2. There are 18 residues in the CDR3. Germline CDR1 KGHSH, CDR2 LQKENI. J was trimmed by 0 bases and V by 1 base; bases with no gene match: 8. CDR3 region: CASSPRFAGGLSYNEQFF. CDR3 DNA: TGTGCCAGCTCACCACGATTTGCGGGAGGCCTCTCCTACAATGAGCAGTTCTTC. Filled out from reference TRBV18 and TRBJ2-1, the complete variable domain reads NAGVMQNPRHLVRRRGQEARLRCSPMKGHSHVYWYRQLPEEGLKFMVYLQKENIIDESGMPKERFSAEFPKEGPSILRIQQVVRGDSAAYFCASSPRFAGGLSYNEQFFGPGTRLTVL.

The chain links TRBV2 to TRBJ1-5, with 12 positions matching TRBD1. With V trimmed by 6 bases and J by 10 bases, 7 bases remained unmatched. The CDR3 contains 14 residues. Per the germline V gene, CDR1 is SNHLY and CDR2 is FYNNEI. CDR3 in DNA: TGTGCCAGCAGGGCGGGACAGGGGGCTTATCCCCAGCATTTT. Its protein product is CASRAGQGAYPQHF.

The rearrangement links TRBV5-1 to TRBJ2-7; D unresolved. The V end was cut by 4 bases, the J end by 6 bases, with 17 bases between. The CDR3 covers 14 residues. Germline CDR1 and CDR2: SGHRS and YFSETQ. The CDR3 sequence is CASSPLPEVREQYF. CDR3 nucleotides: TGCGCCAGCAGCCCACTTCCCGAGGTTCGCGAGCAGTACTTC.

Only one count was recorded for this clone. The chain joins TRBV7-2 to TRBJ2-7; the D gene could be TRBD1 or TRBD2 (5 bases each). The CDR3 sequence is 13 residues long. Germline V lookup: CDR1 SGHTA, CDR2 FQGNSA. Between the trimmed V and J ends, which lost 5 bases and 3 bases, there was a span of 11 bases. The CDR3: CASSLSGGYEQYF. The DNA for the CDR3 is TGTGCCAGCAGCCTCTCTGGGGGCTACGAGCAGTACTTC.

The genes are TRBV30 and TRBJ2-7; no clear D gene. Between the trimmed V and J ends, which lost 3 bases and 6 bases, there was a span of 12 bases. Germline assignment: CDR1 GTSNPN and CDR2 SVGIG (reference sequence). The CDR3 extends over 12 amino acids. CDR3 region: CAWRDGPGEQYF. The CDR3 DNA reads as TGTGCCTGGAGGGACGGCCCGGGCGAGCAGTACTTC.

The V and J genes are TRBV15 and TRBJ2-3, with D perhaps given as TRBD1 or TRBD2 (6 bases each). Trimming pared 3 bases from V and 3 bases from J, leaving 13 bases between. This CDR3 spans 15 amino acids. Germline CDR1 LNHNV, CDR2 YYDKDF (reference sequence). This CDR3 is CATSREGGATDTQYF. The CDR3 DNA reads TGTGCCACCAGCAGGGAGGGGGGAGCGACAGATACGCAGTATTTT.

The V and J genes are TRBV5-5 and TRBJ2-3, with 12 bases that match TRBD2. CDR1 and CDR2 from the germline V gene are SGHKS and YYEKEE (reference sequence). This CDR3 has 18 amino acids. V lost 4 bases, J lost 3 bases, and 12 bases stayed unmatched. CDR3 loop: CASSPTASGRGGTDTQYF. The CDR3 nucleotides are TGTGCCAGCAGCCCGACGGCTAGCGGGAGGGGGGGTACAGATACGCAGTATTTT.

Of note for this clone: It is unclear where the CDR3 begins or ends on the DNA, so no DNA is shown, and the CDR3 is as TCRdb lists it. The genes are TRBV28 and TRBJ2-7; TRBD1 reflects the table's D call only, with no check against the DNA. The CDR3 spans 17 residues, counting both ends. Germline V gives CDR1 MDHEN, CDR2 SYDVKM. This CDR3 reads CASSGYFGDRGTYEQYF.

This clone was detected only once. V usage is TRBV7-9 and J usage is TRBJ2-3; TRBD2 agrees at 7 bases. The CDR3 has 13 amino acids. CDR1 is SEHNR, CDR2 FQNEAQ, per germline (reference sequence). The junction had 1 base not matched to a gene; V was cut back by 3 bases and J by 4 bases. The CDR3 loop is CASSFGLADTQYF. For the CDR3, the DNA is TGTGCCAGCAGCTTCGGACTAGCAGATACGCAGTATTTT. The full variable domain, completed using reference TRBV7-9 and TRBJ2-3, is DTGVSQNPRHKITKRGQNVTFRCDPISEHNRLYWYRQTLGQGPEFLTYFQNEAQLEKSRLLSDRFSAERPKGSFSTLEIQRTEQGDSAMYLCASSFGLADTQYFGPGTRLTVL.

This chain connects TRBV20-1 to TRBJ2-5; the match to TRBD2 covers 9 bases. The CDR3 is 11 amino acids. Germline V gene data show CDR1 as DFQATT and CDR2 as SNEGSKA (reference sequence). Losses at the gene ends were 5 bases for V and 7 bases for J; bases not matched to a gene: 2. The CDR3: CSAEAGGTQYF. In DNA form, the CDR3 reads TGCAGTGCTGAAGCGGGAGGGACCCAGTACTTC.

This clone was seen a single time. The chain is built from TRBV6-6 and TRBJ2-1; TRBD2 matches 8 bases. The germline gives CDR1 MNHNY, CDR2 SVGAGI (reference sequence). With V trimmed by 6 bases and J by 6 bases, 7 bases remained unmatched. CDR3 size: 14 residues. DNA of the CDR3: TGTGCCAGCAGAAGAGCGGGAGTAGGCAATGAGCAGTTCTTC. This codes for CASRRAGVGNEQFF.

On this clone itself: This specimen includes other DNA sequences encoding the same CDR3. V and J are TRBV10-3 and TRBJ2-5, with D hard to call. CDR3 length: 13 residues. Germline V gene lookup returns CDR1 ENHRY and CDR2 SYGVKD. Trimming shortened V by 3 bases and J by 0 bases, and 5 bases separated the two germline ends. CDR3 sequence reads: CAISEGYQETQYF. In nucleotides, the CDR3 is TGTGCCATCAGTGAAGGTTACCAAGAGACCCAGTACTTC.

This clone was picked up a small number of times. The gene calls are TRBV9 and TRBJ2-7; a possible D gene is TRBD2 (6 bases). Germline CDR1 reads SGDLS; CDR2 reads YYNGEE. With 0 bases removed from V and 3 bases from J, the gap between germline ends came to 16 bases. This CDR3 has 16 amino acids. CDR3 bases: TGTGCCAGCAGCGTAGGATCTCGGGGGATCGGCTACGAGCAGTACTTC. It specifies CASSVGSRGIGYEQYF.

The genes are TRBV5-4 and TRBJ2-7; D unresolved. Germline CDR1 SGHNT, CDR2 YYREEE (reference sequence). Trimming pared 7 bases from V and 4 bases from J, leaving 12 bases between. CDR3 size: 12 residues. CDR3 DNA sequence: TGTGCCAGCCATCAGCCGGGTTACGAGCAGTACTTC. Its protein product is CASHQPGYEQYF.

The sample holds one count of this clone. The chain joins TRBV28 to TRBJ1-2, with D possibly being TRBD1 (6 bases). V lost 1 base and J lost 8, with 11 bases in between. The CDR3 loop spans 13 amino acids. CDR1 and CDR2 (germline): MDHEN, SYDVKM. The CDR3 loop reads CASSLYRVGGYTF. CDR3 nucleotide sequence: TGTGCCAGCAGTTTATACAGGGTAGGAGGCTACACCTTC.

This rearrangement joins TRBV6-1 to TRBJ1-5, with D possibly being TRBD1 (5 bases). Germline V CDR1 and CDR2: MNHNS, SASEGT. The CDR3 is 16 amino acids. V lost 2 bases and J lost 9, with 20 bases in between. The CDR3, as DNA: TGTGCCAGCAGTGAACTTCAGGGCTTTGGCGGTGGGCCCCAGCATTTT. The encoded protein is CASSELQGFGGGPQHF.

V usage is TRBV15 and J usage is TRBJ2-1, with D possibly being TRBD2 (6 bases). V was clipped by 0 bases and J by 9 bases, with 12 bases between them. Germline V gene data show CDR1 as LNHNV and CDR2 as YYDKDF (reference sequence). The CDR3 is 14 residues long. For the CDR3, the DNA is TGTGCCACCAGCAGAGACCTGGGGGGTGTTGAGCAGTTCTTC. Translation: CATSRDLGGVEQFF.